Listed below are T cell receptor beta chains from one sample, sequenced in a study of T cells in localized non-small cell lung cancer. Clones were read by immunoSEQ multiplex PCR, and TCRdb kept only the in-frame ones, dropping some. The table lists around 25,000 clones, around 87% of them singletons, with roughly 6.2% in the top ten. This specimen was peripheral blood, taken before any cancer treatment. Receptors were obtained from a male donor older than 55 with stage II squamous cell lung carcinoma. Each CDR3 is given with its conserved first and last residue. Fields, in order: clone size, V gene, CDR3 length, D gene, J gene, CDR3 DNA, CDR3 protein. A D gene is named only where the DNA matches it firmly. Where a row states a size, it is once, few, many or the class of an expanded clone; other rows omit it.

>-|TRBV7-3|18|-|TRBJ1-1
TGTGCCAGCAGCCCCCGTGGTTTGATAGGGAGCATTAACACTGAAGCTTTCTTT
CASSPRGLIGSINTEAFF
>-|TRBV20-1|11|-|TRBJ2-5
TGCAGTGCTACAGGAGGGGAGACCCAGTACTTC
CSATGGETQYF
>once|TRBV11-2|16|TRBD2|TRBJ2-5
TGTGCCAGCAGCTTAGTGGCTAGCGGGTACCAAGAGACCCAGTACTTC
CASSLVASGYQETQYF
>-|TRBV2|16|TRBD2|TRBJ2-3
TGTGCCACCCCGAGGGGCGGGGGGTCCTTCACAGATACGCAGTATTTT
CATPRGGGSFTDTQYF
>-|TRBV5-1|11|-|TRBJ2-2
TGCGCCAGCAGCTTTTCCGGGGAGCTGTTTTTT
CASSFSGELFF
>-|TRBV19|15|-|TRBJ2-7
TGTGCCAGTAGTATCGCGTCAGAGGGACTCTACGAGCAGTACTTC
CASSIASEGLYEQYF
>-|TRBV9|16|-|TRBJ1-3
TGTGCCAGCAGCAAGACCGCTTCTTACTCTGGAAACACCATATATTTT
CASSKTASYSGNTIYF
>-|TRBV5-4|14|TRBD1|TRBJ1-1
TGTGCCAGCAGCCCCAGGGGGGTTGAGGCTGAAGCTTTCTTT
CASSPRGVEAEAFF
>few|TRBV28|13|-|TRBJ2-7
TGTGCCGCCGGGGACTCGCGGAGTTGGGAGCAGTACTTC
CAAGDSRSWEQYF
>-|TRBV29-1|11|-|TRBJ2-7
TGCAGCGTCTGGGCAGGGGAAGGGCAGTACTTC
CSVWAGEGQYF
>-|TRBV18|14|-|TRBJ2-5
TGTGCCAGCTCACCGAAGGGGGGTGGCGAGACCCAGTACTTC
CASSPKGGGETQYF
>-|TRBV28|15|-|TRBJ1-3
TGTGCCAGCAGTGTTCGTGCAGGCTCTGGAAACACCATATATTTT
CASSVRAGSGNTIYF
>-|TRBV7-2|15|-|TRBJ1-3
TGTGCCAGCAGCTTAGAACAGGCGCATGGAAACACCATATATTTT
CASSLEQAHGNTIYF
>-|TRBV19|13|-|TRBJ2-7
TGTGCCAGTAGTATTGACAGTACCTACGAGCAGTACTTC
CASSIDSTYEQYF
>-|TRBV19|15|TRBD1|TRBJ2-1
TGTGCCAGTAGTAAACGGAGGACAGGGTGGAATGAGCAGTTCTTC
CASSKRRTGWNEQFF
>-|TRBV28|15|TRBD1|TRBJ2-3
TGTGCCAGCAGTTTAACAGGGGGTGGTGTTGGTACGCAGTATTTT
CASSLTGGGVGTQYF
>-|TRBV19|17|-|TRBJ2-3
TGTGCCAGTAGTAGTCCCGGGTCACCCCGTAGCACAGATACGCAGTATTTT
CASSSPGSPRSTDTQYF
>-|TRBV10-3|14|-|TRBJ2-7
TGTGCCATCAGTGCAGGGGTCTTCTCCTACGAGCAGTACTTC
CAISAGVFSYEQYF
>few|TRBV2|13|-|TRBJ2-7
TGTGCCAGCGGGGTATCGAGGGGCTACGAGCAGTACTTC
CASGVSRGYEQYF
>-|TRBV19|14|TRBD2|TRBJ2-7
TGTGCCAGTAGTTCCCTCGGGGAGGGTACGAAGCAGTACTTC
CASSSLGEGTKQYF
>-|TRBV28|14|-|TRBJ1-1
TGTGCCAGCAGCCCAGGACGGAGGAACACTGAAGCTTTCTTT
CASSPGRRNTEAFF
>-|TRBV6-6|15|TRBD2|TRBJ2-7
TGTGCCAGCAGTATAACTAGCGGAACGTCCTACGAGCAGTACTTC
CASSITSGTSYEQYF
>-|TRBV6-5|13|-|TRBJ1-1
TGTGCCAGCAGTTACACAGGGAACACTGAAGCTTTCTTT
CASSYTGNTEAFF
>-|TRBV21-1|14|-|TRBJ1-2
TGTGCCAGCATGGAAGCACATTACCTCTATGGCTACACCTTC
CASMEAHYLYGYTF
>-|TRBV21-1|13|-|TRBJ1-3
TGTGCCCAGGGGGCGGGAGGGGCAAACACCATATATTTT
CAQGAGGANTIYF
>-|TRBV7-2|17|TRBD2|TRBJ2-3
TGTGCCAGCAGCTTAGTGGCTAGCGGGGTGGTTGCAGATACGCAGTATTTT
CASSLVASGVVADTQYF
>-|TRBV27|14|-|TRBJ1-1
TGTGCCAGCAGCACCAGGAACCTGAACACTGAAGCTTTCTTT
CASSTRNLNTEAFF
>-|TRBV30|12|-|TRBJ2-7
TGTGCCTGGAGTGGAAGAGGCTACGAGCAGTACTTC
CAWSGRGYEQYF
>-|TRBV6-1|10|-|TRBJ1-2
TGTGCCAGCGACCACCTCATCGGCACCTTC
CASDHLIGTF
>-|TRBV28|11|-|TRBJ1-1
TGTGCTGGGTCGAGCAGGGGTGAAGCTTTCTTT
CAGSSRGEAFF
>-|TRBV9|14|-|TRBJ1-1
TGTGCCAGCAGCGTCGGGGGATTAGGCACTGAAGCTTTCTTT
CASSVGGLGTEAFF
>-|TRBV19|13|-|TRBJ2-1
TGTGCCAGTAGTATAGGGAGGGCAAATGAGCAGTTCTTC
CASSIGRANEQFF
>-|TRBV5-6|13|-|TRBJ1-2
TGTGCCAGCAGCTCCGGGAGTGTGGGTGGCTACACCTTC
CASSSGSVGGYTF
>-|TRBV6-6|12|-|TRBJ1-5
TGTGCCACCAGACAGCCCAATCAGCCCCAGCATTTT
CATRQPNQPQHF
>-|TRBV29-1|15|-|TRBJ2-1
TGCAGCGTTGAAGGGGTGCCGAGCTCCTACAATGAGCAGTTCTTC
CSVEGVPSSYNEQFF
>-|TRBV7-8|12|-|TRBJ2-7
TGTGCCAGCAGCCTTAATGGTAACGAGCAGTACTTC
CASSLNGNEQYF
>-|TRBV5-6|13|TRBD1|TRBJ1-3
TGTGCCAGCACCCCGACAGGGGGAGACACCATATATTTT
CASTPTGGDTIYF
>-|TRBV11-2|15|TRBD1|TRBJ2-1
TGTGCCAGCAGCTTTGGGGGACAGGTTAACAATGAGCAGTTCTTC
CASSFGGQVNNEQFF
>-|TRBV15|12|-|TRBJ2-5
TGTGCCACCAGCAGTTGGGGGGAGACCCAGTACTTC
CATSSWGETQYF
>-|TRBV19|13|-|TRBJ1-1
TGTGCCAGCTCCCAGACTAAAGGCTCTGAAGCTTTCTTT
CASSQTKGSEAFF